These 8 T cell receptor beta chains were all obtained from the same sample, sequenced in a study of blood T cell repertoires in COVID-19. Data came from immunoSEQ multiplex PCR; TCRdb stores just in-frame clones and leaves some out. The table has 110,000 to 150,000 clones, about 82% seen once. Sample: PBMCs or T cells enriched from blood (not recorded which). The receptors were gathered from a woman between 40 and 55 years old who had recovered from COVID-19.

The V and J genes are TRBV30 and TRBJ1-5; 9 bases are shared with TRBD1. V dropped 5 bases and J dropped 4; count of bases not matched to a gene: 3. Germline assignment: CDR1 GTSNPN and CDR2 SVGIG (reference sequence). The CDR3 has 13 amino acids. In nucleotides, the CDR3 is TGTGCCTGGGGGGACAGGGCAAATCAGCCCCAGCATTTT. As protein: CAWGDRANQPQHF.

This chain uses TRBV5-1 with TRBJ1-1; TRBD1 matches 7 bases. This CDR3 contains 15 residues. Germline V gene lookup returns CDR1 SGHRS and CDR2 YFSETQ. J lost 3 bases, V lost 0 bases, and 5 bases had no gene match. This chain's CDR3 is CASSLAARGDTEAFF. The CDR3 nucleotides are TGCGCCAGCAGCTTGGCTGCCAGGGGGGACACTGAAGCTTTCTTT. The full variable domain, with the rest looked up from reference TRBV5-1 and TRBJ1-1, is KAGVTQTPRYLIKTRGQQVTLSCSPISGHRSVSWYQQTPGQGLQFLFEYFSETQRNKGNFPGRFSGRQFSNSRSEMNVSTLELGDSALYLCASSLAARGDTEAFFGQGTRLTVV.

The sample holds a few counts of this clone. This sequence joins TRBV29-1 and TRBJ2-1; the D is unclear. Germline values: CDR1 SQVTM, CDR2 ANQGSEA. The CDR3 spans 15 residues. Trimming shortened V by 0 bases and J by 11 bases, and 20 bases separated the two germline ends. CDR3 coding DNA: TGCAGCGTTGAAGATGTCAGGTCGGCAGTTCTTAAGCAGTTCTTC. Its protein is CSVEDVRSAVLKQFF.

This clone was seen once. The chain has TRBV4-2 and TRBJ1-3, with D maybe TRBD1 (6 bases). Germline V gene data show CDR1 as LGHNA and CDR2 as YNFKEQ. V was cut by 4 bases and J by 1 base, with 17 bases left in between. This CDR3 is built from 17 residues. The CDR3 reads CASSLDRTYFSGNTIYF. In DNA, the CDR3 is TGTGCCAGCAGCCTCGACAGGACCTACTTTTCTGGAAACACCATATATTTT.

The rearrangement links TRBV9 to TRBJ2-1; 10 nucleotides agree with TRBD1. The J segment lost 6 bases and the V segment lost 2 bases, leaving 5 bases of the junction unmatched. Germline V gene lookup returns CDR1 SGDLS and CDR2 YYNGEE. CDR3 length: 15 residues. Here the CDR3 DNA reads TGTGCCAGCAGCGTGGGACAGGGGAGCGGCAATGAGCAGTTCTTC. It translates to CASSVGQGSGNEQFF.

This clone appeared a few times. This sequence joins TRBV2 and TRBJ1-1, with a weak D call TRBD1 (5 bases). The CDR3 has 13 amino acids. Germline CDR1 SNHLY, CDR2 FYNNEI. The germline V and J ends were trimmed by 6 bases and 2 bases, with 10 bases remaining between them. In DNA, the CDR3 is TGTGCCAGCAGAGACAGACTTAACACTGAAGCTTTCTTT. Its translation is CASRDRLNTEAFF.

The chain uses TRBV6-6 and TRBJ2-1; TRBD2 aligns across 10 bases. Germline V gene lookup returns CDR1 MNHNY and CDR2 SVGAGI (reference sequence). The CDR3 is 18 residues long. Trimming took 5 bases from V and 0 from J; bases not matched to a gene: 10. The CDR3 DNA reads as TGTGCCAGCAGTCGGGCGGGGCCTAGCGGGAGCTCCTACAATGAGCAGTTCTTC. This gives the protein CASSRAGPSGSSYNEQFF.

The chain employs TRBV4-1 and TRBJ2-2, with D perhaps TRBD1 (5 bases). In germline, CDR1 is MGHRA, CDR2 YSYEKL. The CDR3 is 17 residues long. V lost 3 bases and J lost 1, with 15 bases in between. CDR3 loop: CASSQRTGNWNTGELFF. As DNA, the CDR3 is TGCGCCAGCAGCCAGCGAACAGGAAACTGGAACACCGGGGAGCTGTTTTTT.